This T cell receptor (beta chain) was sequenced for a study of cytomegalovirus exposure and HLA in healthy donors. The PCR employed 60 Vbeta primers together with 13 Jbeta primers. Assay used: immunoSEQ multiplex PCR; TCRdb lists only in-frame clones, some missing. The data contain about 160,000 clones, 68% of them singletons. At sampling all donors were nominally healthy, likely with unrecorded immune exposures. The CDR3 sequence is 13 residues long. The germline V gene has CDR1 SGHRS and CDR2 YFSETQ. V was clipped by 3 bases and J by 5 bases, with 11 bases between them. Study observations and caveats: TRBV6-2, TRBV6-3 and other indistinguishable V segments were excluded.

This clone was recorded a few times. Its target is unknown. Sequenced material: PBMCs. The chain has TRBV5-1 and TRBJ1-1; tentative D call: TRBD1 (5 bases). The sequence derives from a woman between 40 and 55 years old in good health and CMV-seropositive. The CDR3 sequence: CASSYGRGTEAFF. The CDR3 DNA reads TGCGCCAGCAGCTATGGACGGGGGACTGAAGCTTTCTTT.